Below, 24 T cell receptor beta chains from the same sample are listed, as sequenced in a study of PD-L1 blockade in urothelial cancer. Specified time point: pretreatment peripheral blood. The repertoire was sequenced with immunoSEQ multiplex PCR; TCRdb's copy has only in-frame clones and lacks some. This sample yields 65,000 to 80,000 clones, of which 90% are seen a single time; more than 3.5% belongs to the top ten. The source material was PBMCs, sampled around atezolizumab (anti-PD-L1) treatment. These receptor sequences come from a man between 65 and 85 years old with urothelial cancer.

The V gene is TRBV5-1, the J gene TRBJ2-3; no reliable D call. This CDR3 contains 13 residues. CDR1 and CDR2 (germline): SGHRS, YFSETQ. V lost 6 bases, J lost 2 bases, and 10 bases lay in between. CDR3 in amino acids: CASNTELTDTQYF. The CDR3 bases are TGCGCCAGCAATACAGAGCTCACAGATACGCAGTATTTT.

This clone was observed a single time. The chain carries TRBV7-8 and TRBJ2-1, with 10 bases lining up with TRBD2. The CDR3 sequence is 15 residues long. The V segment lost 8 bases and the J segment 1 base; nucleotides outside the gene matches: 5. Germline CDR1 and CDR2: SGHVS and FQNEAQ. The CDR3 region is CASRILAGSYNEQFF. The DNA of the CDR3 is TGTGCCAGCCGGATACTAGCGGGGTCCTACAATGAGCAGTTCTTC.

Here the CDR3 DNA reads TGTGCCAGCAGCCTCGGGACAACCTACGAGCAGTACTTC. As protein: CASSLGTTYEQYF. This chain links TRBV14 with TRBJ2-7, with a tentative D call TRBD1 (6 bases). CDR3 length: 13 amino acids. V lost 4 bases and J 2 bases, leaving 9 bases between the germline ends. Looked up from germline, CDR1 is SGHDN and CDR2 is FVKESK.

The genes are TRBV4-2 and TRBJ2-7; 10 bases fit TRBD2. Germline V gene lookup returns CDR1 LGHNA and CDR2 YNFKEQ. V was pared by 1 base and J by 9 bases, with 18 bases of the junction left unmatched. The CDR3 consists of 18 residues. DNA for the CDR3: TGTGCCAGCAGCCAAGGTCTGGAAGCGAGCGGGAGGGGGGTAGGGCAGTACTTC. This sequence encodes CASSQGLEASGRGVGQYF.

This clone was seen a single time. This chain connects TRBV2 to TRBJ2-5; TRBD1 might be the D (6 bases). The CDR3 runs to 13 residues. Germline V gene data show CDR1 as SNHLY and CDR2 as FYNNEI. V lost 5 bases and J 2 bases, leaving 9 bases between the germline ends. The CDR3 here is CASSLDRQETQYF. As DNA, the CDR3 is TGTGCCAGCAGTTTGGACAGACAAGAGACCCAGTACTTC.

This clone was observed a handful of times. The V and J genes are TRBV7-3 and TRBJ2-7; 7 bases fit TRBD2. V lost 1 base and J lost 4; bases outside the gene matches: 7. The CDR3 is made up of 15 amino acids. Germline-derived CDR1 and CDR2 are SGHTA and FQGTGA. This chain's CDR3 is CASSLSSGGRYEQYF. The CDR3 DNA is TGTGCCAGCAGCTTAAGCTCGGGGGGAAGGTACGAGCAGTACTTC.

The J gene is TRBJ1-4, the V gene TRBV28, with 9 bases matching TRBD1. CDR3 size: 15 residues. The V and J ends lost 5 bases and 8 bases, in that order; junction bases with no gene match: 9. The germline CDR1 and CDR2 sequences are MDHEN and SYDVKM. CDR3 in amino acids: CASSNQGQGGEKLFF. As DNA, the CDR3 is TGTGCCAGCAGTAACCAGGGACAGGGAGGCGAAAAACTGTTTTTT. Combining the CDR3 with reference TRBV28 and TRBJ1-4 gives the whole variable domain DVKVTQSSRYLVKRTGEKVFLECVQDMDHENMFWYRQDPGLGLRLIYFSYDVKMKEKGDIPEGYSVSREKKERFSLILESASTNQTSMYLCASSNQGQGGEKLFFGSGTQLSVL.

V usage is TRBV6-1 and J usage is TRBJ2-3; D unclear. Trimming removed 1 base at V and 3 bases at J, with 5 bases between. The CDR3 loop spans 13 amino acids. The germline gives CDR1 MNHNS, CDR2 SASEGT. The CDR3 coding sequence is TGTGCCAGCAGTGAAGAGAGAACAGATACGCAGTATTTT. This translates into CASSEERTDTQYF.

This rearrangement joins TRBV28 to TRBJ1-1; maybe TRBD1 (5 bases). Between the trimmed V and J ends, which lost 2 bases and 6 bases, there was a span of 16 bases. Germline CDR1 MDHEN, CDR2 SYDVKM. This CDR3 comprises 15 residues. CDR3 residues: CASSLHRIVIAEAFF. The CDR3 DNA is TGTGCCAGCAGTTTACACAGGATCGTAATTGCTGAAGCTTTCTTT.

CDR3 amino acids: CASSVARENQPQHF. The CDR3, as DNA: TGTGCCAGCAGCGTAGCTCGGGAAAATCAGCCCCAGCATTTT. The chain couples TRBV9 to TRBJ1-5; no clear D. Germline V gives CDR1 SGDLS, CDR2 YYNGEE. The CDR3 contains 14 residues. Trimming pared 0 bases from V and 4 bases from J, leaving 8 bases between.

The CDR3 here is CASSLSRGAGELFF. In DNA form, the CDR3 reads TGTGCCAGCAGCCTTTCCAGGGGAGCCGGGGAGCTGTTTTTT. The chain recombines TRBV7-7 with TRBJ2-2; weak D call: TRBD1 (6 bases). Germline assignment: CDR1 SSHAT and CDR2 FNYEAQ (reference sequence). The CDR3 is 14 amino acids. Trimming removed 5 bases at V and 6 bases at J, with 13 bases between.

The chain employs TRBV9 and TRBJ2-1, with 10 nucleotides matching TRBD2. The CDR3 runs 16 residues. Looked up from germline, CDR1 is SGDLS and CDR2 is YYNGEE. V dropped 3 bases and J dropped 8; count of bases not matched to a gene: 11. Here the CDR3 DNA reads TGTGCCAGCAGCGAAGGGGCTAGCGGGAGTATATATGAGCAGTTCTTC. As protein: CASSEGASGSIYEQFF. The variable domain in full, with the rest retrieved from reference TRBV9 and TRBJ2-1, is DSGVTQTPKHLITATGQRVTLRCSPRSGDLSVYWYQQSLDQGLQFLIQYYNGEERAKGNILERFSAQQFPDLHSELNLSSLELGDSALYFCASSEGASGSIYEQFFGPGTRLTVL.

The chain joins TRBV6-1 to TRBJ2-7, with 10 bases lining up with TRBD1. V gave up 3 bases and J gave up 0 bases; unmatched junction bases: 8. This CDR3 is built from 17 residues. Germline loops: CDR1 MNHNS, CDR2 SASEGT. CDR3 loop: CASSDSRGQGHSYEQYF. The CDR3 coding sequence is TGTGCCAGCAGTGATAGCAGGGGACAGGGGCACTCCTACGAGCAGTACTTC.

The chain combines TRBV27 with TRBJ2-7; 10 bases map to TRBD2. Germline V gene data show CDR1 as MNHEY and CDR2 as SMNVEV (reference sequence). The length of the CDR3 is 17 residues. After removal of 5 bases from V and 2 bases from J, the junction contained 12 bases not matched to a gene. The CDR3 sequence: CASSQTPTSGSPYEQYF. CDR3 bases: TGTGCCAGCAGTCAGACCCCGACTAGCGGGTCCCCCTACGAGCAGTACTTC.

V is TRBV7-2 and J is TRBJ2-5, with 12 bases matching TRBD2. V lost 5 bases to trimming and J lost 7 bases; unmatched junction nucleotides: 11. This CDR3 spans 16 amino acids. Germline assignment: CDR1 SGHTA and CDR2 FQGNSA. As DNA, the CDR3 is TGTGCCAGCAGCCGTGAGCTAGCGGGAGGGTTGGGGACCCAGTACTTC. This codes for CASSRELAGGLGTQYF.

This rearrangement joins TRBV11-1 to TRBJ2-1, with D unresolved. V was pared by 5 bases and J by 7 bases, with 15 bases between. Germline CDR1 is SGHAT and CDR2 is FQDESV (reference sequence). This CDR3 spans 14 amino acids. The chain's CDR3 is CASSLPQASNEQFF. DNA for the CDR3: TGTGCCAGCAGCCTCCCGCAGGCCTCTAATGAGCAGTTCTTC.

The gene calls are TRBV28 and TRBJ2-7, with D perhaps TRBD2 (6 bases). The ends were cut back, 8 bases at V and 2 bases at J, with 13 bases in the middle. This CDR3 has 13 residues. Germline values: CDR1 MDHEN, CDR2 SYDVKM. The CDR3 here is CASEGRGPYEQYF. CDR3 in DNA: TGTGCCAGCGAGGGGCGGGGACCCTACGAGCAGTACTTC.

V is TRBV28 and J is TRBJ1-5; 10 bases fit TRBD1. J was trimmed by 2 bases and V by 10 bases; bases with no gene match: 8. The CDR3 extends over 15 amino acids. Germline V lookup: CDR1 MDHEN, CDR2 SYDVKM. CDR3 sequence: CAIQTGGVGNQPQHF. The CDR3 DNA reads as TGTGCCATACAGACAGGGGGCGTCGGCAATCAGCCCCAGCATTTT.

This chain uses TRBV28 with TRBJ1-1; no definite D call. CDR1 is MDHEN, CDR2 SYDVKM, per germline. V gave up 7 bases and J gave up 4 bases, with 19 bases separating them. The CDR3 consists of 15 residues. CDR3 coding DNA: TGTGCCAGCAAGTCCCCTCGGTGGAGTGGCACTGAAGCTTTCTTT. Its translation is CASKSPRWSGTEAFF.

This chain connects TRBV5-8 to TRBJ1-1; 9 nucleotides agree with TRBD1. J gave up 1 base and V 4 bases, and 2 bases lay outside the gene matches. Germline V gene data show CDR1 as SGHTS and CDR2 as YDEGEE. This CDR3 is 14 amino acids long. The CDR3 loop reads CASSVTGGNTEAFF. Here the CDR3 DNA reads TGTGCCAGCAGCGTGACAGGGGGGAACACTGAAGCTTTCTTT.

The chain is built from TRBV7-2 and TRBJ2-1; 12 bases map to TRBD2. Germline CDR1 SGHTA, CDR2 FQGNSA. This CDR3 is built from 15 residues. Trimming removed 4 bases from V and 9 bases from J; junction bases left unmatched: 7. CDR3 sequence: CASSSGLAGYAEQFF. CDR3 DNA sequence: TGTGCCAGCAGCTCGGGACTAGCGGGTTACGCTGAGCAGTTCTTC.

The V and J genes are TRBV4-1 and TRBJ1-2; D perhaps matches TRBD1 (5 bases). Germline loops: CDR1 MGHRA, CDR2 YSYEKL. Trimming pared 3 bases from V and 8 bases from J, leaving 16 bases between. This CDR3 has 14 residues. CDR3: CASSQRDSPKGYTF. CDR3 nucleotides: TGCGCCAGCAGCCAGAGGGACTCCCCCAAGGGCTACACCTTC.

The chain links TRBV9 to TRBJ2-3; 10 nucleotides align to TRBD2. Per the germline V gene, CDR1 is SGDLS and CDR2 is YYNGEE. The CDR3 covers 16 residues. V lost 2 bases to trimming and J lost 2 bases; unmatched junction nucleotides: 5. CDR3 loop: CASSVGTSEATDTQYF. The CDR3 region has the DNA TGTGCCAGCAGCGTTGGGACTAGCGAGGCCACAGATACGCAGTATTTT.

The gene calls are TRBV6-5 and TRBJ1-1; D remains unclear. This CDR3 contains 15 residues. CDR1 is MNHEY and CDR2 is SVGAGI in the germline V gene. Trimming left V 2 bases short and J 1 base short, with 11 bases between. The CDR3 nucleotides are TGTGCCAGCAGTTACGAGGCAGGAGGGAACACTGAAGCTTTCTTT. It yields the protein CASSYEAGGNTEAFF.